Following are 27 T cell receptor beta chains from one sample sequenced in a study of blood T cell repertoires in COVID-19. TCRdb keeps only in-frame clones here, not all; method: immunoSEQ multiplex PCR. Of some 160,000 clones listed, just under 85% are singletons. Input material: peripheral blood. The origin of the receptors is a woman older than 75 with COVID-19, enrolled during active disease.

The rearrangement joins TRBV6-5 to TRBJ1-2; D call uncertain. CDR1 is MNHEY, CDR2 SVGAGI, per germline. CDR3 length: 12 residues. Trimming stripped 10 bases from V and 4 bases from J, with 13 bases between. The CDR3 DNA reads TGTGCCACAATGGAGGCGGCCTATGGCTACACCTTC. As protein: CATMEAAYGYTF.

This chain joins TRBV5-1 and TRBJ1-1; maybe TRBD1 (5 bases). This CDR3 is built from 14 residues. V lost 3 bases, J lost 4 bases, and 13 bases lay in between. CDR1 is SGHRS, CDR2 YFSETQ, per germline. CDR3 region: CASSWTRAGTEAFF. The CDR3 nucleotides read TGCGCCAGCAGCTGGACCAGGGCCGGCACTGAAGCTTTCTTT.

The chain is built from TRBV19 and TRBJ1-6, with 7 bases that match TRBD1. The CDR3 is 14 amino acids. Germline CDR1 is LNHDA and CDR2 is SQIVND (reference sequence). Losses at the gene ends were 10 bases for V and 0 bases for J; bases not matched to a gene: 3. CDR3 in DNA: TGTGCCACGGGGACAGTCTCCTATAATTCACCCCTCCACTTT. Translation gives CATGTVSYNSPLHF.

The chain links TRBV3-1 (or the pseudogene TRBV3-2) to TRBJ2-3; the D is unclear. Trimming pared 0 bases from V and 4 bases from J, leaving 8 bases between. The CDR3 extends over 14 amino acids. Germline CDR1 and CDR2: LGHDT and YNNKEL (reference sequence). The CDR3, as DNA: TGTGCCAGCAGCCAAGAAATAGCCGCAGATACGCAGTATTTT. Protein product: CASSQEIAADTQYF.

The V gene is TRBV4-1, the J gene TRBJ1-6; 7 nucleotides match TRBD1. Trimming removed 4 bases from V and 7 bases from J; junction bases left unmatched: 10. The CDR3 contains 16 residues. The germline CDR1 and CDR2 sequences are MGHRA and YSYEKL. CDR3 residues: CASSLQRGQKNSPLHF. The CDR3 DNA follows: TGCGCCAGCAGCCTTCAAAGGGGACAGAAAAATTCACCCCTCCACTTT.

The chain joins TRBV7-9 to TRBJ1-4; TRBD1 aligns across 8 bases. Germline V gives CDR1 SEHNR, CDR2 FQNEAQ (reference sequence). The CDR3 covers 15 residues. V trimming: 10 bases; J trimming: 4 bases; junction bases outside the gene matches: 11. Here the CDR3 reads CATPHPGQGNEKLFF. The CDR3, as DNA: TGTGCCACCCCCCACCCAGGACAGGGTAATGAAAAACTGTTTTTT.

This chain connects TRBV4-1 to TRBJ1-5; the D gene is possibly TRBD1 (6 bases). Germline V lookup: CDR1 MGHRA, CDR2 YSYEKL. The CDR3 loop spans 15 amino acids. V shed 8 bases and J shed 0 bases, with 14 bases lying between them. CDR3 nucleotide sequence: TGCGCCAGCGCCGGGACACCATATAGCAATCAGCCCCAGCATTTT. This translates into CASAGTPYSNQPQHF.

V is TRBV5-1 and J is TRBJ1-1; D remains ambiguous. Between the trimmed V and J ends, which lost 4 bases and 2 bases, there was a span of 12 bases. Germline CDR1 is SGHRS and CDR2 is YFSETQ. The CDR3 sequence is 14 residues long. The chain's CDR3 is CASSLGEGNTEAFF. For the CDR3, the DNA is TGCGCCAGCAGCCTCGGGGAAGGAAACACTGAAGCTTTCTTT.

In this sample, this clone turned up once. The chain carries TRBV11-1 and TRBJ2-1; D may be TRBD1 (5 bases). V gave up 1 base and J gave up 4 bases, with 11 bases separating them. The CDR3 runs 15 residues. Germline V gives CDR1 SGHAT, CDR2 FQDESV (reference sequence). The CDR3 region is CASSLESGRYNEQFF. The DNA for the CDR3 is TGTGCCAGCAGCTTAGAGTCAGGGCGGTACAATGAGCAGTTCTTC.

This sequence joins TRBV19 and TRBJ2-4; 8 nucleotides align to TRBD1. The germline V gene encodes CDR1 LNHDA and CDR2 SQIVND (reference sequence). There are 15 residues in the CDR3. The V segment lost 4 bases and the J segment 5 bases; nucleotides outside the gene matches: 7. CDR3 sequence: CASSSGQGNQNIQYF. The CDR3 nucleotides are TGTGCCAGTAGTAGCGGACAGGGAAACCAAAACATTCAGTACTTC.

This clone was detected a few times. The rearrangement links TRBV27 to TRBJ2-6, with D possibly matching TRBD1 (6 bases). CDR3 size: 16 residues. In germline, CDR1 is MNHEY, CDR2 SMNVEV (reference sequence). Trimming left V 5 bases short and J 0 bases short, with 11 bases between. DNA of the CDR3: TGTGCCAGCAGTCCCAGGGGAGTCTCTGGGGCCAACGTCCTGACTTTC. Translation: CASSPRGVSGANVLTF.

The rearrangement uses TRBV7-9 and TRBJ1-1, with D perhaps matching TRBD1 (5 bases). The CDR3 contains 13 residues. Trimming took 8 bases from V and 0 from J, leaving 10 bases between them. Germline V CDR1 and CDR2: SEHNR, FQNEAQ (reference sequence). CDR3 nucleotides: TGTGCCAGCGGGGGGGGAATGAACACTGAAGCTTTCTTT. It codes for CASGGGMNTEAFF.

This clone was detected once. J is TRBJ2-5 and V is TRBV4-2, with TRBD2 matching 8 bases. This CDR3 contains 16 residues. Trimming at V came to 1 base and at J to 5 bases, leaving 9 bases not matched to a gene. Germline V gene lookup returns CDR1 LGHNA and CDR2 YNFKEQ. CDR3 in amino acids: CASSQGNSGGRETQYF. The CDR3 nucleotides are TGTGCCAGCAGCCAAGGGAACTCGGGGGGGCGGGAGACCCAGTACTTC.

This clone has a single count. This rearrangement joins TRBV5-1 to TRBJ1-1; D might be TRBD1 (5 bases). Germline V gene data show CDR1 as SGHRS and CDR2 as YFSETQ. This CDR3 is 15 amino acids long. V dropped 9 bases and J dropped 0 bases, with 18 bases sitting between them. The CDR3 spells CATRSLGAMNTEAFF. The CDR3 DNA sequence: TGCGCCACCCGGAGTCTTGGGGCAATGAACACTGAAGCTTTCTTT.

This chain connects TRBV6-6 to TRBJ2-2; 14 bases are shared with TRBD2. The junction had 1 base not matched to a gene; V was cut back by 4 bases and J by 6 bases. In germline, CDR1 is MNHNY, CDR2 SVGAGI (reference sequence). The CDR3 consists of 15 residues. This CDR3 is CASSLGLAGAGELFF. The CDR3 DNA reads TGTGCCAGCAGTTTGGGACTAGCGGGGGCCGGGGAGCTGTTTTTT.

The rearrangement uses TRBV5-1 and TRBJ2-1, with D possibly TRBD1 on 7 matching bases. CDR1 and CDR2 (germline): SGHRS, YFSETQ. Trimming took off 4 bases at V and 7 bases at J, with 15 bases between the two ends. The CDR3 is made up of 14 amino acids. The CDR3 DNA reads as TGCGCCAGCAGCCTAGGGGGCGCGGGGAATGAGCAGTTCTTC. It encodes CASSLGGAGNEQFF.

The V and J genes are TRBV2 and TRBJ2-7, with a possible D match to TRBD2 (5 bases). Per germline, CDR1 SNHLY and CDR2 FYNNEI. The CDR3 length is 12 residues. The ends were cut back, 6 bases at V and 6 bases at J, with 12 bases in the middle. CDR3 sequence (DNA): TGTGCCAGCAGCCCCCTCCGGGGCGAGCAGTACTTC. Its translation is CASSPLRGEQYF.

The V gene is TRBV9, the J gene TRBJ2-7; TRBD1 agrees at 9 bases. The CDR3 extends over 15 amino acids. J lost 0 bases, V lost 4 bases, and 5 bases had no gene match. Germline V gene lookup returns CDR1 SGDLS and CDR2 YYNGEE. The CDR3 DNA is TGTGCCAGCAGCCCTCGACAGGGGGTCTCCTACGAGCAGTACTTC. As protein: CASSPRQGVSYEQYF.

A few counts support this clone. The chain has TRBV5-1 and TRBJ2-1; perhaps TRBD2 as D (5 bases). V was shortened by 3 bases and J by 3 bases, with 10 bases between the two germline ends. Germline loops: CDR1 SGHRS, CDR2 YFSETQ. The CDR3 extends over 14 amino acids. The CDR3: CASSSGGFYNEQFF. CDR3 bases: TGCGCCAGCAGCTCTGGAGGATTCTACAATGAGCAGTTCTTC.

This chain connects TRBV2 to TRBJ1-2; 7 nucleotides match TRBD1. This CDR3 spans 13 amino acids. Germline lookup yields CDR1 SNHLY and CDR2 FYNNEI. The V and J ends lost 6 bases and 4 bases, in that order; junction bases with no gene match: 5. CDR3 sequence: CASRAGTAYGYTF. Written as DNA, the CDR3 is TGTGCCAGCAGGGCCGGGACAGCCTATGGCTACACCTTC.

The CDR3 coding sequence is TGTGCCAGCAGCGAGCCTGGTCAGGGCAAAGAGACCCAGTACTTC. Translated: CASSEPGQGKETQYF. V and J are TRBV6-6 and TRBJ2-5; perhaps TRBD1 as D (5 bases). This CDR3 is 15 amino acids long. V was cut by 6 bases and J by 3 bases, with 17 bases left in between. Germline CDR1 reads MNHNY; CDR2 reads SVGAGI (reference sequence).

The rearrangement links TRBV2 to TRBJ2-2, with 10 bases fitting TRBD1. The CDR3 contains 15 residues. Germline values: CDR1 SNHLY, CDR2 FYNNEI. V gave up 6 bases and J gave up 6 bases; unmatched junction bases: 7. Here the CDR3 reads CASRDDRGRAGELFF. DNA for the CDR3: TGTGCCAGCAGGGATGACAGGGGGCGGGCCGGGGAGCTGTTTTTT.

This clone has a single count. V and J are TRBV7-3 and TRBJ2-2; 10 bases match TRBD2. In germline, CDR1 is SGHTA, CDR2 FQGTGA. J lost 4 bases, V lost 2 bases, and 13 bases had no gene match. The CDR3 length is 19 residues. DNA for the CDR3: TGTGCCAGCAGCTTAGGCCCCCCAGCGGGGGGGCTTAGCACCGGGGAGCTGTTTTTT. Its translation: CASSLGPPAGGLSTGELFF. Full variable domain (missing parts from reference TRBV7-3 and TRBJ2-2): GAGVSQTPSNKVTEKGKYVELRCDPISGHTALYWYRQSLGQGPEFLIYFQGTGAADDSGLPNDRFFAVRPEGSVSTLKIQRTERGDSAVYLCASSLGPPAGGLSTGELFFGEGSRLTVL.

The rearrangement uses TRBV24-1 and TRBJ2-2; possible D gene TRBD1, 6 bases. V gave up 3 bases and J gave up 4 bases, with 14 bases separating them. Per the germline V gene, CDR1 is KGHDR and CDR2 is SFDVKD. This CDR3 comprises 16 residues. CDR3 amino acids: CATSDTRGSVTGELFF. CDR3 sequence (DNA): TGTGCCACCAGTGATACAAGGGGGTCGGTCACCGGGGAGCTGTTTTTT.

The chain couples TRBV28 to TRBJ2-7; 8 positions match TRBD2. The CDR3 loop spans 17 amino acids. V shed 5 bases, J shed 5 bases, and the junction held 17 bases outside the gene matches. Germline assignment: CDR1 MDHEN and CDR2 SYDVKM. CDR3 protein: CASSTHRFVGGRNEQYF. In DNA form, the CDR3 reads TGTGCCAGCAGTACCCATAGATTTGTTGGCGGGAGGAACGAGCAGTACTTC.

The chain couples TRBV2 to TRBJ1-1, with 11 bases matching TRBD1. Losses at the gene ends were 4 bases for V and 7 bases for J; bases not matched to a gene: 2. The germline V gene encodes CDR1 SNHLY and CDR2 FYNNEI. The CDR3 totals 13 residues. CDR3 sequence: CASSVGQGVEAFF. Written as DNA, the CDR3 is TGTGCCAGCAGTGTGGGACAGGGGGTTGAAGCTTTCTTT.

The rearrangement joins TRBV3-1 (or the pseudogene TRBV3-2) to TRBJ2-3; 15 bases agree with TRBD2. Germline V gene data show CDR1 as LGHDT and CDR2 as YNNKEL (reference sequence). V shed 4 bases, J shed 0 bases, and the junction held 5 bases outside the gene matches. This CDR3 is built from 18 residues. In DNA, the CDR3 is TGTGCCAGCAGCCTGGGGACTAGCGGGGGGATAAGCACAGATACGCAGTATTTT. Translating gives CASSLGTSGGISTDTQYF.